Shown below are 12 T cell receptor beta chains from a single sample sequenced in a study of post-analysis software for immune sequencing data. Study findings and constraints: Five or six TRBV segments, including TRBV5-6, TRBV5-1 and TRBV20-1, were more frequent in patients than controls.

cDNA libraries of TCR beta carried unique molecular identifiers. TCRdb re-called the PCR reads through MiXCR, storing one row per CDR3 protein. The table has about 500,000 distinct CDR3 sequences, approximately 45% seen once. These receptors have no identified antigens. The sequencing sample was made of blood. The receptors were sampled from a girl aged 10 to 17 with multiple sclerosis.

V gene TRBV12-3 or TRBV12-4 combines with J gene TRBJ2-3, with 7 bases matching TRBD2. Trimming took 2 bases from V and 1 from J; bases not matched to a gene: 6. There are 16 residues in the CDR3. The chain's CDR3 is CASSLIAGVRTDTQYF. The CDR3 region has the DNA TGTGCCAGCAGTTTAATCGCGGGGGTGCGCACAGATACGCAGTATTTT.

This chain joins TRBV20-1 and TRBJ2-1; 8 nucleotides align to TRBD2. With V trimmed by 3 bases and J by 6 bases, 19 bases remained unmatched. The germline gives CDR1 DFQATT, CDR2 SNEGSKA (reference sequence). The CDR3 contains 18 residues. The CDR3 sequence: CSARGSPNGAGAINEQFF. The CDR3 region has the DNA TGCAGTGCTAGGGGGAGCCCTAATGGAGCGGGAGCTATCAATGAGCAGTTCTTC.

This clonotype was detected only a few times. The V gene is TRBV5-1, the J gene TRBJ1-1; no clear D. CDR1 and CDR2 (germline): SGHRS, YFSETQ. Trimming took off 3 bases at V and 3 bases at J, with 9 bases between the two ends. The CDR3 runs to 13 residues. CDR3 sequence: CASSSLLDTEAFF. The CDR3 DNA reads as TGCGCCAGCAGCTCCCTGTTAGACACTGAAGCTTTCTTT.

This clonotype was recorded at least ten times. The chain employs TRBV29-1 and TRBJ2-5; D might be TRBD1 (5 bases). Germline CDR1 SQVTM, CDR2 ANQGSEA. The CDR3 has 11 amino acids. V lost 6 bases and J 4 bases, leaving 9 bases between the germline ends. CDR3 amino acids: CSVDNLETQYF. The CDR3 nucleotides read TGCAGCGTGGACAACTTAGAGACCCAGTACTTC.

The rearrangement uses TRBV7-9 and TRBJ2-4; 8 bases map to TRBD1. The J call may be wrong; the DNA end is better matched by TRBJ2-7. Germline CDR1 SEHNR, CDR2 FQNEAQ (reference sequence). There are 13 residues in the CDR3. The CDR3 DNA reads as TGTGCCAGCAGTGACAGGGGTCCTAACGAGCAGTACTTC. Amino acid sequence: CASSDRGPNEQYF.

The chain links TRBV5-1 to TRBJ2-5, with 9 positions matching TRBD1. Germline V lookup: CDR1 SGHRS, CDR2 YFSETQ. After removal of 3 bases from V and 2 bases from J, the junction contained 8 bases not matched to a gene. The CDR3 is 16 residues long. In nucleotides, the CDR3 is TGCGCCAGCAGCTATACTACAGGGGGCCTACAAGAGACCCAGTACTTC. Protein product: CASSYTTGGLQETQYF. Based on the CDR3 plus reference TRBV5-1 and TRBJ2-5, the full variable domain is KAGVTQTPRYLIKTRGQQVTLSCSPISGHRSVSWYQQTPGQGLQFLFEYFSETQRNKGNFPGRFSGRQFSNSRSEMNVSTLELGDSALYLCASSYTTGGLQETQYFGPGTRLLVL.

This chain connects TRBV3-1 to TRBJ2-5; no clear D. The DNA end is a closer match to TRBJ2-7, so the J assignment may be wrong. The CDR3 runs 13 residues. CDR1 is LGHDT, CDR2 YNNKEL, per germline (reference sequence). CDR3 in amino acids: CASSQQYSYEQYF. The CDR3 DNA is TGTGCCAGCAGCCAACAATATTCCTACGAGCAGTACTTC.

The chain carries TRBV29-1 and TRBJ2-3; D is uncertain. The length of the CDR3 is 15 residues. The V gene lost 0 bases and the J gene lost 6 bases, with 16 bases spanning the gap. From germline, CDR1 is SQVTM and CDR2 ANQGSEA. The DNA of the CDR3 is TGCAGCGTTGAAGACCCCCAATCCTACATGGATACGCAGTATTTT. It translates to CSVEDPQSYMDTQYF.

On this clonotype: The germline gene is not matched at one end of the junction; a read error may be the cause. This rearrangement joins TRBV20-1 to TRBJ2-3, with 7 bases aligning to TRBD1. Germline V CDR1 and CDR2: DFQATT, SNEGSKA (reference sequence). This CDR3 is built from 12 residues. CDR3 amino acids: CSADRVTDTRYF. CDR3 nucleotide sequence: TGCAGTGCTGACAGGGTGACAGATACGCGGTATTTT.

The rearrangement links TRBV20-1 to TRBJ2-1; no reliable D call. There are 12 residues in the CDR3. Trimming removed 6 bases at V and 5 bases at J, with 11 bases between. CDR1 is DFQATT and CDR2 is SNEGSKA in the germline V gene (reference sequence). In DNA form, the CDR3 reads TGCAGTGCCTCCTCCCCCAACAATGAGCAGTTCTTC. Protein product: CSASSPNNEQFF.

The gene calls are TRBV5-6 and TRBJ1-2, with TRBD1 matching 7 bases. After removal of 5 bases from V and 7 bases from J, the junction contained 8 bases not matched to a gene. This CDR3 is 13 amino acids long. From germline, CDR1 is SGHDT and CDR2 YYEEEE. CDR3 region: CASRAGGAIGYTF. As DNA, the CDR3 is TGTGCCAGCAGGGCAGGGGGAGCTATTGGCTACACCTTC.

This clonotype has only a few counts. CDR3 protein: CASSLAAGGNNEQFF. The CDR3 region has the DNA TGTGCCAGCAGCTTAGCGGCGGGGGGGAACAATGAGCAGTTCTTC. The V and J genes are TRBV7-9 and TRBJ2-1; TRBD2 aligns across 9 bases. Germline-derived CDR1 and CDR2 are SEHNR and FQNEAQ (reference sequence). CDR3 length: 15 amino acids. The V gene end was trimmed by 0 bases and the J gene end by 5 bases; junction bases not matched to a gene: 2.